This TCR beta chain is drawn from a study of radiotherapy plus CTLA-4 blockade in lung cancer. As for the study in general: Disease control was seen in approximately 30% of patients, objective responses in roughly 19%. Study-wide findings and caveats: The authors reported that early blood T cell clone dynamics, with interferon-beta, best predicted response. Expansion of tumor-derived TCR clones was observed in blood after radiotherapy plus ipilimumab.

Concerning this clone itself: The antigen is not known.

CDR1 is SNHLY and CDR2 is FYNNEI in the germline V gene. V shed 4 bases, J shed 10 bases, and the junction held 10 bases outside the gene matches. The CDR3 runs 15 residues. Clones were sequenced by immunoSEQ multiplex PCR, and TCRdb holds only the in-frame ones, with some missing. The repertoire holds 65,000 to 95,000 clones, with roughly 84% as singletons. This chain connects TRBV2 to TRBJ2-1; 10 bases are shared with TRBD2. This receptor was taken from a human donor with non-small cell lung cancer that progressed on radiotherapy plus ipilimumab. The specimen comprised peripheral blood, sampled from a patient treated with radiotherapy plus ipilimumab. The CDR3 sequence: CASSARLAGGNEQFF. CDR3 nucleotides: TGTGCCAGCAGTGCCCGACTAGCGGGTGGCAACGAGCAGTTCTTC.